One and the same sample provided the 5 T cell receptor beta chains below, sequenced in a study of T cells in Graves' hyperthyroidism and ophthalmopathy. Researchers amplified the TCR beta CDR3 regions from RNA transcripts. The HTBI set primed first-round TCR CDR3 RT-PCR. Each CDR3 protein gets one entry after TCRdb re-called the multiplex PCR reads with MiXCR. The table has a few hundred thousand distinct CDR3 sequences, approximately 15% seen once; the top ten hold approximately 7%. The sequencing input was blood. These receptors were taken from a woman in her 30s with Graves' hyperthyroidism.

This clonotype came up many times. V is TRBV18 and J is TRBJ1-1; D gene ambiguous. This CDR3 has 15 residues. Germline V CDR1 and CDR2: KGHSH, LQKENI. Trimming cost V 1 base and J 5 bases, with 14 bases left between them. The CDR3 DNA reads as TGTGCCAGCTCACCACTTTCCGAGGGAGTAACTGAAGCTTTCTTT. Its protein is CASSPLSEGVTEAFF.

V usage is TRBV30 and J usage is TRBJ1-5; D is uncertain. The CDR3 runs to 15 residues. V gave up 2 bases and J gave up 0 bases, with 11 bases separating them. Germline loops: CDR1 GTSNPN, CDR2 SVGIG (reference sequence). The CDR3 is CAWSLGVYSNQPQHF. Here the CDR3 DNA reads TGTGCCTGGAGTTTAGGAGTTTATAGCAATCAGCCCCAGCATTTT.

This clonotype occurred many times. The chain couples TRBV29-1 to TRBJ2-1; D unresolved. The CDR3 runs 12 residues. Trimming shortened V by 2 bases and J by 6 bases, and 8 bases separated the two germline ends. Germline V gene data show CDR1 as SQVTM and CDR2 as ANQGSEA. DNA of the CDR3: TGCAGCGTTGAATTCAGGTCCAATGAGCAGTTCTTC. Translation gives CSVEFRSNEQFF.

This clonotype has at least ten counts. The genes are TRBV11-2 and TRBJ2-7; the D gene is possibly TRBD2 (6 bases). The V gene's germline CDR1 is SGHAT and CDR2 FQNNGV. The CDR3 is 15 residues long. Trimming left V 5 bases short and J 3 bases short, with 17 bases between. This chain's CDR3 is CASSPGLGAFYEQYF. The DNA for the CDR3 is TGTGCCAGCAGCCCGGGACTCGGGGCCTTCTACGAGCAGTACTTC.

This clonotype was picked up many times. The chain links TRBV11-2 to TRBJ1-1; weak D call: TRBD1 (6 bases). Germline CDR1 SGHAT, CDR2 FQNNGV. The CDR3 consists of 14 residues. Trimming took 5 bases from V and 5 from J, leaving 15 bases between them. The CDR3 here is CASSNRDIGTEAFF. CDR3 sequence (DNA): TGTGCCAGCAGCAACCGGGACATTGGGACTGAAGCTTTCTTT.